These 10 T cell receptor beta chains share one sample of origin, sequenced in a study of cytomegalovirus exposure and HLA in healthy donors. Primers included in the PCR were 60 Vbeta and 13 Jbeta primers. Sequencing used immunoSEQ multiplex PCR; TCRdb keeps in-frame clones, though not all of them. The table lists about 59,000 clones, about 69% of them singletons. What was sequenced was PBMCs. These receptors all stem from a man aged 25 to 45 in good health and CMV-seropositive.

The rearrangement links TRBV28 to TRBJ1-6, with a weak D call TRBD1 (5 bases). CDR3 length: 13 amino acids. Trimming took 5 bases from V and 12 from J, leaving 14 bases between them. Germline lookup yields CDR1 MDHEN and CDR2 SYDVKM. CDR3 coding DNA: TGTGCCAGCAGTCCGGGACTCTGGGTACCCCTCCACTTT. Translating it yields CASSPGLWVPLHF.

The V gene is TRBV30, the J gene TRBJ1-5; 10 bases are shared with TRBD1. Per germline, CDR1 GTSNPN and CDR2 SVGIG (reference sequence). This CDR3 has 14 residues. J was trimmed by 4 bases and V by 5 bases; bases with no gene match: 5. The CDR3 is CAWDRGLSNQPQHF. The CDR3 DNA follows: TGTGCCTGGGACAGGGGGCTTTCGAATCAGCCCCAGCATTTT.

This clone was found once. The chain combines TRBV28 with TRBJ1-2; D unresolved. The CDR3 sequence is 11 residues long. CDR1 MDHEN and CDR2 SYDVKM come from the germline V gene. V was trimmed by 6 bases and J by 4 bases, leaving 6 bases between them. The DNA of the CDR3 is TGTGCCAGCAGCACTAGCTATGGCTACACCTTC. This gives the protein CASSTSYGYTF.

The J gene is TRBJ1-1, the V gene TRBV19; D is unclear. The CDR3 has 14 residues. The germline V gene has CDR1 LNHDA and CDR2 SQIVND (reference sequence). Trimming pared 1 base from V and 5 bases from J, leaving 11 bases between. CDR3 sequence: CASSIVGGETEAFF. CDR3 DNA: TGTGCCAGTAGTATAGTGGGTGGGGAGACTGAAGCTTTCTTT.

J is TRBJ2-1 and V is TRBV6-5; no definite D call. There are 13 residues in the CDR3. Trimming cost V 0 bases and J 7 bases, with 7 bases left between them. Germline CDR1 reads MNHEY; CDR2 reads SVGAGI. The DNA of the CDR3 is TGTGCCAGCAGTTACTCAGTCCAGAATGAGCAGTTCTTC. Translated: CASSYSVQNEQFF.

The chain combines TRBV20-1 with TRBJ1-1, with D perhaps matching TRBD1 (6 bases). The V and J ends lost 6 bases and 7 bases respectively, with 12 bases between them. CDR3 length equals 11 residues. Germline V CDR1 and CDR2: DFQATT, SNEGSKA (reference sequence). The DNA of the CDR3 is TGCAGTGCAAGCGGACAGATTGAAGCTTTCTTT. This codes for CSASGQIEAFF.

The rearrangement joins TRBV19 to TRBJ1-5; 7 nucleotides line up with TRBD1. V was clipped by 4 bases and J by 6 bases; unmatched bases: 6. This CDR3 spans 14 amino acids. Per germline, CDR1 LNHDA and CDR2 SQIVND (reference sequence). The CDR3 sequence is CASSTLTGFQPQHF. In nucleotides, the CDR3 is TGTGCCAGTAGTACCCTGACAGGGTTTCAGCCCCAGCATTTT.

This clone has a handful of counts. CDR3 region: CASSQERASGNTIYF. The CDR3, as DNA: TGTGCCAGCAGCCAAGAGAGGGCCTCTGGAAACACCATATATTTT. The V call is TRBV4-2, the J call TRBJ1-3, with D unclear. From germline, CDR1 is LGHNA and CDR2 YNFKEQ. V lost 0 bases and J 0 bases, leaving 6 bases between the germline ends. CDR3 size: 15 residues.

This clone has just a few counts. In nucleotides, the CDR3 is TGTGCCAGCAGCTTGCCGGGACAGGGATATACCGGGGAGCTGTTTTTT. Translating it yields CASSLPGQGYTGELFF. This rearrangement joins TRBV7-9 to TRBJ2-2, with 9 nucleotides matching TRBD1. CDR3 length equals 16 residues. The germline V gene has CDR1 SEHNR and CDR2 FQNEAQ (reference sequence). V was clipped by 3 bases and J by 5 bases; unmatched bases: 7.

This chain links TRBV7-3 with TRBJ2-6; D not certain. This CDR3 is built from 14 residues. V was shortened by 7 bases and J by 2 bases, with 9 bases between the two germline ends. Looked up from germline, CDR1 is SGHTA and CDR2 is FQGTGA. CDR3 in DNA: TGTGCCAGCACCTTGGAGACTGGGGCCAACGTCCTGACTTTC. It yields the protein CASTLETGANVLTF.